A single sample gave rise to the 17 T cell receptor beta chains below, sequenced in a study of identical twins. Via MiXCR, TCRdb re-called the 5' RACE reads, giving one row per CDR3 protein. Among about 730,000 distinct CDR3 sequences, 21% were seen once, and the ten largest hold more than 4%. The data also belong to a second study, concerning T cells expressing NK-cell markers.

Sequenced sample: PBMCs. The receptors stem from a woman in her late teens or twenties in good health.

In this sample, this clonotype turned up a few times. This chain connects TRBV5-1 to TRBJ2-3; D gene ambiguous. Looked up from germline, CDR1 is SGHRS and CDR2 is YFSETQ. The ends were cut back, 3 bases at V and 3 bases at J, with 8 bases in the middle. The CDR3 loop spans 13 amino acids. Here the CDR3 DNA reads TGCGCCAGCAGCTCAGAGGTTACAGATACGCAGTATTTT. This encodes CASSSEVTDTQYF.

This clonotype was found many times. V gene TRBV6-1 combines with J gene TRBJ1-1; a weak D match, TRBD1 (6 bases). Trimming removed 6 bases from V and 6 bases from J, with 17 bases in between. In germline, CDR1 is MNHNS, CDR2 SASEGT. CDR3 length equals 14 residues. CDR3 bases: TGTGCCAGCAGGCCCACAGGGCAGATCGCTGAAGCTTTCTTT. The encoded protein is CASRPTGQIAEAFF.

Only a few counts were recorded for this clonotype. The CDR3 is CASSQGQGNSEQYF. Here the CDR3 DNA reads TGCGCCAGCAGCCAGGGACAGGGGAACAGCGAGCAGTACTTC. The rearrangement joins TRBV5-1 to TRBJ2-7, with 10 bases that match TRBD1. V dropped 4 bases and J dropped 6; count of bases not matched to a gene: 7. Looked up from germline, CDR1 is SGHRS and CDR2 is YFSETQ. CDR3 length equals 14 residues.

This clonotype was counted once. J is TRBJ2-7 and V is TRBV12-3 or TRBV12-4, with D tentatively TRBD1 (6 bases). Trimming shortened V by 5 bases and J by 5 bases, and 10 bases separated the two germline ends. This CDR3 spans 12 amino acids. The CDR3 DNA follows: TGTGCCAGCAGTCGACAGGTAAACGAGCAGTACTTC. It translates to CASSRQVNEQYF.

CDR3 sequence (DNA): TGTGCCAGCAGTTTAGGCCTTTCTAGCGGAAAACAAGAGACCCAGTACTTC. It codes for CASSLGLSSGKQETQYF. The chain recombines TRBV12-3 or TRBV12-4 with TRBJ2-5; 7 positions match TRBD2. The CDR3 totals 17 residues. V shed 1 base, J shed 2 bases, and the junction held 10 bases outside the gene matches.

This clonotype was found many times. This chain uses TRBV12-3 or TRBV12-4 with TRBJ1-1, with a tentative D call TRBD1 (6 bases). This CDR3 spans 12 amino acids. The V gene lost 5 bases and the J gene lost 6 bases, with 10 bases spanning the gap. The CDR3 DNA is TGTGCCAGCAGTCGGACAGAGCCTGAAGCTTTCTTT. Translating gives CASSRTEPEAFF.

This clonotype came up a few times. The chain carries TRBV7-9 and TRBJ2-1; 9 nucleotides align to TRBD2. The CDR3 runs 15 residues. The J segment lost 7 bases and the V segment lost 0 bases, leaving 4 bases of the junction unmatched. Germline CDR1 SEHNR, CDR2 FQNEAQ (reference sequence). The CDR3: CASSLALGLANEQFF. The CDR3 DNA reads TGTGCCAGCAGCTTAGCTCTGGGACTAGCAAATGAGCAGTTCTTC.

This clonotype has at least ten counts. V usage is TRBV20-1 and J usage is TRBJ2-3, with D possibly matching TRBD1 (5 bases). V dropped 3 bases and J dropped 6 bases, with 10 bases sitting between them. The germline gives CDR1 DFQATT, CDR2 SNEGSKA (reference sequence). This CDR3 is 12 amino acids long. The CDR3 coding sequence is TGCAGTGCTAGGGGGCCCGGGGATACGCAGTATTTT. This translates into CSARGPGDTQYF.

The CDR3 nucleotides read TGTGCCAGCAGCTTCGGACAGGGACCTTATGGCTACACCTTC. Protein sequence: CASSFGQGPYGYTF. The V gene is TRBV7-2, the J gene TRBJ1-2; 8 nucleotides align to TRBD1. V shed 3 bases and J 5 bases; nucleotides not matched to a gene: 5. This CDR3 has 14 residues. Per the germline V gene, CDR1 is SGHTA and CDR2 is FQGNSA.

This clonotype was seen a few times. The V and J genes are TRBV6-2 or TRBV6-3 and TRBJ2-1; D is ambiguous. The ends were cut back, 6 bases at V and 5 bases at J, with 17 bases in the middle. Germline V lookup: CDR1 MNHEY, CDR2 SVGEGT. This CDR3 is 15 amino acids long. CDR3 protein: CASSLRNNPHNEQFF. For the CDR3, the DNA is TGTGCCAGCAGCTTGAGAAACAACCCCCACAATGAGCAGTTCTTC.

This clonotype was observed a handful of times. V and J are TRBV5-1 and TRBJ2-1; TRBD1 matches 8 bases. This CDR3 contains 14 residues. Germline V gene data show CDR1 as SGHRS and CDR2 as YFSETQ. V shed 2 bases, J shed 10 bases, and the junction held 8 bases outside the gene matches. In DNA form, the CDR3 reads TGCGCCAGCAGCTTCGGACAGGGCTCTTACGAGCAGTTCTTC. It encodes CASSFGQGSYEQFF.

The CDR3 region has the DNA TGTGCCAGCAGCCTGACAGCCGGGACAGGGAACGAGCAGTACTTC. It translates to CASSLTAGTGNEQYF. This rearrangement joins TRBV11-3 to TRBJ2-7, with 9 bases identical to TRBD1. CDR1 is SGHNT and CDR2 is YENEEA in the germline V gene. The CDR3 spans 15 residues. Trimming removed 5 bases from V and 5 bases from J; junction bases left unmatched: 10.

The chain employs TRBV6-5 and TRBJ2-7, with TRBD1 matching 11 bases. This CDR3 region has 15 residues. V gave up 2 bases and J gave up 8 bases; unmatched junction bases: 8. Germline V gives CDR1 MNHEY, CDR2 SVGAGI. CDR3 sequence (DNA): TGTGCCAGCAGTTACGGGGACAGGGGGATTTTAAAGCAGTACTTC. Translated: CASSYGDRGILKQYF.

The CDR3 loop reads CASSPPGLEQFF. As DNA, the CDR3 is TGTGCCAGCAGTCCGCCGGGACTAGAGCAGTTCTTC. The J gene is TRBJ2-1, the V gene TRBV12-3 or TRBV12-4, with 7 bases identical to TRBD2. This CDR3 is 12 amino acids long. Trimming removed 5 bases from V and 10 bases from J; junction bases left unmatched: 5.

This clonotype was recorded a few times. The chain has TRBV5-1 and TRBJ1-2, with D unresolved. CDR3 length equals 14 residues. V dropped 1 base and J dropped 4 bases, with 11 bases sitting between them. Germline values: CDR1 SGHRS, CDR2 YFSETQ. The CDR3 spells CASSLSGRGYGYTF. The CDR3 DNA sequence: TGCGCCAGCAGCTTGTCAGGCCGGGGCTATGGCTACACCTTC.

A few counts support this clonotype. The genes are TRBV13 and TRBJ2-3, with 10 bases fitting TRBD1. The V and J ends lost 4 bases and 5 bases, in that order; junction bases with no gene match: 6. The CDR3 runs 15 residues. Germline CDR1 is PRHDT and CDR2 is FYEKMQ (reference sequence). CDR3 bases: TGTGCCAGCAGCTCCCGGGACAGGGGCCAAGATACGCAGTATTTT. Translating it yields CASSSRDRGQDTQYF.

This clonotype was detected a few times. J is TRBJ2-1 and V is TRBV10-3, with 12 bases lining up with TRBD2. Trimming cost V 2 bases and J 7 bases; bases outside gene matches: 9. This CDR3 spans 17 amino acids. Germline V gene data show CDR1 as ENHRY and CDR2 as SYGVKD. CDR3 DNA sequence: TGTGCCATCAGTGAGGGCGCACTAGCGGGAGGACGGAATGAGCAGTTCTTC. Its protein is CAISEGALAGGRNEQFF.